The 17 T cell receptor beta chains reported below all come from one sample, sequenced in a study of cytomegalovirus exposure and HLA in healthy donors. The PCR used 60 Vbeta and 13 Jbeta primers. Only in-frame clones appear in the TCRdb table, and some are missing; sequencing was by immunoSEQ multiplex PCR. The table shows about 130,000 clones, with around 81% occurring only once. Sequenced: PBMCs. The receptors were sampled from a man aged 18-30 years in good health and CMV-seronegative.

The chain has TRBV28 and TRBJ1-1; TRBD1 matches at 8 bases. Germline assignment: CDR1 MDHEN and CDR2 SYDVKM. With V trimmed by 6 bases and J by 5 bases, 11 bases remained unmatched. The CDR3 runs to 15 residues. The CDR3 reads CASRQSSGGWTEAFF. In nucleotides, the CDR3 is TGTGCCAGCAGACAATCTTCAGGGGGCTGGACTGAAGCTTTCTTT.

CDR3 nucleotide sequence: TGTGCCAGCAGTCGAACAGGGGGCTCCTACGAGCAGTACTTC. Translation: CASSRTGGSYEQYF. The rearrangement joins TRBV2 to TRBJ2-7; 8 positions match TRBD1. The CDR3 extends over 14 amino acids. Trimming cost V 5 bases and J 0 bases; bases outside gene matches: 3. From germline, CDR1 is SNHLY and CDR2 FYNNEI.

Only a few counts were recorded for this clone. The chain couples TRBV5-1 to TRBJ2-7; 8 bases match TRBD1. This CDR3 is built from 14 residues. V was clipped by 1 base and J by 6 bases; unmatched bases: 6. CDR1 and CDR2 from the germline V gene are SGHRS and YFSETQ. The CDR3 reads CASSLSGTGAEQYF. The CDR3 nucleotides are TGCGCCAGCAGCTTGTCCGGGACAGGAGCCGAGCAGTACTTC.

The rearrangement links TRBV29-1 to TRBJ1-1; D gene uncertain. The V gene's germline CDR1 is SQVTM and CDR2 ANQGSEA. The V and J ends lost 5 bases and 7 bases respectively, with 8 bases between them. The CDR3 is made up of 10 amino acids. DNA for the CDR3: TGCAGCGTTTCTGTCAGTGAAGCTTTCTTT. Amino acids: CSVSVSEAFF.

The rearrangement joins TRBV14 to TRBJ1-2; 7 nucleotides match TRBD1. Germline assignment: CDR1 SGHDN and CDR2 FVKESK. CDR3 size: 13 residues. V gave up 4 bases and J gave up 8 bases; unmatched junction bases: 7. CDR3 residues: CASSRLQGEGYTF. CDR3 coding DNA: TGTGCCAGCAGCCGGCTCCAGGGGGAGGGCTACACCTTC.

The chain is built from TRBV25-1 and TRBJ1-2; D gene uncertain. Germline-derived CDR1 and CDR2 are MGHDK and SYGVNS. The CDR3 has 15 amino acids. The germline V and J ends were trimmed by 6 bases and 8 bases, with 22 bases remaining between them. The CDR3, as DNA: TGTGCCAGCAGCCCCAATAAAGTCGTCGGAGGAGGCTACACCTTC. Protein: CASSPNKVVGGGYTF.

The chain recombines TRBV5-6 with TRBJ2-2; D is ambiguous. The germline V and J ends were trimmed by 1 base and 4 bases, with 5 bases remaining between them. The CDR3 totals 13 residues. Germline V gives CDR1 SGHDT, CDR2 YYEEEE. Here the CDR3 DNA reads TGTGCCAGCAGCTTGCGAGTCACCGGGGAGCTGTTTTTT. Its protein product is CASSLRVTGELFF.

This clone was recorded only once. The chain joins TRBV2 to TRBJ1-1, with 8 bases matching TRBD1. Germline CDR1 and CDR2: SNHLY and FYNNEI. This CDR3 has 18 residues. Losses at the gene ends were 6 bases for V and 4 bases for J; bases not matched to a gene: 19. The CDR3, as DNA: TGTGCCAGCAGCCACCTCCCTGGACAGGGATGGCTTCGCACTGAAGCTTTCTTT. This codes for CASSHLPGQGWLRTEAFF.

This sequence joins TRBV18 and TRBJ1-4; perhaps TRBD1 as D (5 bases). The CDR3 contains 14 residues. The V end lost 2 bases, the J end lost 7 bases, and 11 bases lay between the germline ends. From germline, CDR1 is KGHSH and CDR2 LQKENI. The CDR3 bases are TGTGCCAGCTCACCATCTCGGGGGAGTGAAAAACTGTTTTTT. Its translation is CASSPSRGSEKLFF.

This clone was counted once. The V call is TRBV11-1, the J call TRBJ1-4, with 10 bases fitting TRBD1. The V segment lost 5 bases and the J segment 8 bases; nucleotides outside the gene matches: 11. Germline lookup yields CDR1 SGHAT and CDR2 FQDESV (reference sequence). This CDR3 comprises 16 residues. CDR3 protein: CASSVITGTGEEKLFF. The CDR3 DNA is TGTGCCAGCAGCGTCATAACCGGGACAGGGGAGGAAAAACTGTTTTTT.

This rearrangement joins TRBV10-1 to TRBJ2-1; weak D call: TRBD2 (6 bases). This CDR3 is built from 13 residues. Germline lookup yields CDR1 WNHNN and CDR2 SYGVQD (reference sequence). Trimming took 4 bases from V and 4 from J, leaving 8 bases between them. DNA of the CDR3: TGCGCCAGCAGTGTCGGGGGTTACAATGAGCAGTTCTTC. Translated: CASSVGGYNEQFF.

V is TRBV30 and J is TRBJ1-2, with D perhaps TRBD1 (5 bases). The V and J ends lost 0 bases and 5 bases respectively, with 13 bases between them. This CDR3 has 14 amino acids. Germline V CDR1 and CDR2: GTSNPN, SVGIG (reference sequence). CDR3 residues: CAWSVLGEEYGYTF. Written as DNA, the CDR3 is TGTGCCTGGAGTGTACTGGGGGAGGAGTATGGCTACACCTTC. The full variable domain, its missing parts supplied by reference TRBV30 and TRBJ1-2, is SQTIHQWPATLVQPVGSPLSLECTVEGTSNPNLYWYRQAAGRGLQLLFYSVGIGQISSEVPQNLSASRPQDRQFILSSKKLLLSDSGFYLCAWSVLGEEYGYTFGSGTRLTVV.

This chain links TRBV7-2 with TRBJ1-5; the match to TRBD1 covers 9 bases. This CDR3 is 15 amino acids long. V trimming: 6 bases; J trimming: 6 bases; junction bases outside the gene matches: 9. Germline V gene data show CDR1 as SGHTA and CDR2 as FQGNSA. The CDR3: CASRPTGTGSQPQHF. The DNA for the CDR3 is TGTGCCAGCAGACCAACCGGGACAGGGAGTCAGCCCCAGCATTTT.

The chain recombines TRBV7-2 with TRBJ1-1; 10 bases are shared with TRBD1. The length of the CDR3 is 14 residues. Germline assignment: CDR1 SGHTA and CDR2 FQGNSA. V shed 5 bases, J shed 4 bases, and the junction held 4 bases outside the gene matches. CDR3 region: CASSLRDRGTEAFF. CDR3 sequence (DNA): TGTGCCAGCAGCCTCCGGGACAGGGGCACTGAAGCTTTCTTT.

The chain combines TRBV27 with TRBJ2-6, with TRBD1 matching over 8 bases. The ends lost 5 bases at V and 3 bases at J; junction bases unmatched: 6. CDR1 and CDR2 from the germline V gene are MNHEY and SMNVEV (reference sequence). The CDR3 length is 16 residues. CDR3 nucleotides: TGTGCCAGCAGTATCAAGACAGGGGATGGGGCCAACGTCCTGACTTTC. This codes for CASSIKTGDGANVLTF.

This rearrangement joins TRBV9 to TRBJ2-7, with a possible D match to TRBD1 (6 bases). The CDR3 runs to 12 residues. The V end lost 1 base, the J end lost 5 bases, and 7 bases lay between the germline ends. The germline V gene encodes CDR1 SGDLS and CDR2 YYNGEE. The CDR3 sequence: CASSVRGNEQYF. The CDR3 nucleotides read TGTGCCAGCAGCGTAAGGGGGAACGAGCAGTACTTC.

The genes are TRBV7-9 and TRBJ2-1; 7 nucleotides line up with TRBD1. V was pared by 6 bases and J by 10 bases, with 6 bases of the junction left unmatched. Per the germline V gene, CDR1 is SEHNR and CDR2 is FQNEAQ (reference sequence). CDR3 length: 12 amino acids. The CDR3 DNA reads as TGTGCCAGCAGGGGGGACAGTGACGAGCAGTTCTTC. This translates into CASRGDSDEQFF.